These 23 T cell receptor beta chains share one sample of origin, sequenced in a study of OX40 agonist ivuxolimab in advanced cancers. Assay used: immunoSEQ multiplex PCR; TCRdb lists only in-frame clones, some missing. The sample comprises 50,000 to 75,000 clones, 70% to 80% of which are singletons, and approximately 1% rests with the top ten. Sequencing was performed on CD4+ or CD8+ T cells sorted from blood, taken in a trial of the OX40 agonist ivuxolimab. These receptors were obtained from an adult with an advanced solid tumor such as melanoma, head and neck, liver or kidney cancer.

This clone has only a few counts. The chain combines TRBV28 with TRBJ1-6; 8 bases are shared with TRBD1. CDR1 is MDHEN, CDR2 SYDVKM, per germline. With V trimmed by 7 bases and J by 10 bases, 9 bases remained unmatched. This CDR3 is built from 14 residues. Here the CDR3 reads CASNLRDRLSPLHF. CDR3 nucleotide sequence: TGTGCCAGCAACCTTCGGGACAGGTTATCACCCCTCCACTTT.

CDR3 DNA: TGTGCCAGCAGCCAGAAGCAACTGAGAACAGATACGCAGTATTTT. It codes for CASSQKQLRTDTQYF. J is TRBJ2-3 and V is TRBV14; the D is unclear. Trimming removed 3 bases at V and 3 bases at J, with 13 bases between. Per germline, CDR1 SGHDN and CDR2 FVKESK. This CDR3 comprises 15 residues.

The rearrangement links TRBV27 to TRBJ2-6; D is undetermined. Germline V gives CDR1 MNHEY, CDR2 SMNVEV (reference sequence). V lost 6 bases to trimming and J lost 0 bases, with 21 bases between them. The CDR3 totals 19 residues. The CDR3 here is CASSPGTPTLGSGANVLTF. In DNA form, the CDR3 reads TGTGCCAGCAGCCCCGGTACACCCACCCTGGGCTCTGGGGCCAACGTCCTGACTTTC.

The chain employs TRBV19 and TRBJ2-7, with D perhaps assigned TRBD1 or TRBD2 (7 bases each). The germline V gene encodes CDR1 LNHDA and CDR2 SQIVND (reference sequence). This CDR3 spans 13 amino acids. Trimming removed 5 bases from V and 5 bases from J, with 13 bases in between. DNA of the CDR3: TGTGCCAGTAGTCTTTCAGGGGGGGACGAGCAGTACTTC. Residues: CASSLSGGDEQYF.

This chain links TRBV6-5 with TRBJ1-4, with D possibly being TRBD1 (5 bases). The CDR3 has 14 amino acids. Germline V gene lookup returns CDR1 MNHEY and CDR2 SVGAGI. The V end lost 6 bases, the J end lost 4 bases, and 12 bases lay between the germline ends. The CDR3 DNA sequence: TGTGCCAGCAGCCGACAGTCTTATAATGAAAAACTGTTTTTT. Its protein is CASSRQSYNEKLFF.

The rearrangement links TRBV7-8 to TRBJ2-7; D uncertain. Trimming removed 5 bases at V and 3 bases at J, with 11 bases between. The CDR3 totals 13 residues. CDR1 SGHVS and CDR2 FQNEAQ come from the germline V gene. The CDR3 sequence is CASSQSWDYEQYF. The CDR3 DNA sequence: TGTGCCAGCAGCCAGTCTTGGGACTACGAGCAGTACTTC.

This clone was found a few times. This rearrangement joins TRBV7-2 to TRBJ1-5, with 8 bases identical to TRBD1. The CDR3 sequence is 13 residues long. Germline trimming cut 3 bases from V and 5 bases from J; bases unmatched to any gene: 0. CDR1 is SGHTA, CDR2 FQGNSA, per germline. CDR3 bases: TGTGCCAGCAGCTTGGGACAGGATCAGCCCCAGCATTTT. It specifies CASSLGQDQPQHF.

The chain joins TRBV2 to TRBJ2-2; D unresolved. The CDR3 extends over 14 amino acids. The V end lost 6 bases, the J end lost 4 bases, and 12 bases lay between the germline ends. Germline-derived CDR1 and CDR2 are SNHLY and FYNNEI. The CDR3 sequence is CASSPDWTTGELFF. DNA for the CDR3: TGTGCCAGCAGCCCAGACTGGACCACCGGGGAGCTGTTTTTT. Full variable domain (missing parts from reference TRBV2 and TRBJ2-2): EPEVTQTPSHQVTQMGQEVILRCVPISNHLYFYWYRQILGQKVEFLVSFYNNEISEKSEIFDDQFSVERPDGSNFTLKIRSTKLEDSAMYFCASSPDWTTGELFFGEGSRLTVL.

The chain uses TRBV30 and TRBJ1-3; no clear D. Germline V gene lookup returns CDR1 GTSNPN and CDR2 SVGIG (reference sequence). The CDR3 is 14 amino acids. Between the trimmed V and J ends, which lost 3 bases and 3 bases, there was a span of 12 bases. In DNA form, the CDR3 reads TGTGCCTGGAGGAATGCCGGGCTTGGAAACACCATATATTTT. It translates to CAWRNAGLGNTIYF.

The J gene is TRBJ2-7, the V gene TRBV19; D uncertain. Per germline, CDR1 LNHDA and CDR2 SQIVND (reference sequence). V was pared by 5 bases and J by 3 bases, with 8 bases between. The CDR3 extends over 12 amino acids. CDR3 sequence: CASSPGLYEQYF. CDR3 coding DNA: TGTGCCAGTAGTCCGGGCCTCTACGAGCAGTACTTC.

V and J are TRBV10-3 and TRBJ2-5, with D perhaps assigned TRBD1 or TRBD2 (5 bases each). Germline CDR1 ENHRY, CDR2 SYGVKD. This CDR3 contains 14 residues. V was cut by 2 bases and J by 5 bases, with 12 bases left in between. The CDR3 region has the DNA TGTGCCATCAGTGAGAGGGGACCTCGGGAGACCCAGTACTTC. Protein: CAISERGPRETQYF.

This chain links TRBV19 with TRBJ2-5; 7 positions match TRBD1. This CDR3 has 13 residues. The trim removed 5 bases at V and 5 bases at J, leaving 5 bases unmatched. Germline values: CDR1 LNHDA, CDR2 SQIVND (reference sequence). The CDR3 region is CASSPTGVETQYF. Here the CDR3 DNA reads TGTGCCAGTAGTCCAACAGGGGTTGAGACCCAGTACTTC.

Only a few counts were recorded for this clone. The chain recombines TRBV29-1 with TRBJ2-7, with unresolved D. The V gene's germline CDR1 is SQVTM and CDR2 ANQGSEA. The V and J ends lost 0 bases and 2 bases respectively, with 14 bases between them. The CDR3 is 15 amino acids. The CDR3 is CSVEDPSRRTYEQYF. The CDR3 DNA follows: TGCAGCGTTGAAGACCCCTCCCGACGAACCTACGAGCAGTACTTC.

J is TRBJ2-1 and V is TRBV19, with 7 bases that match TRBD1. The CDR3 loop spans 19 amino acids. The ends lost 0 bases at V and 5 bases at J; junction bases unmatched: 16. Germline lookup yields CDR1 LNHDA and CDR2 SQIVND (reference sequence). The CDR3 region is CASSIDRLDRAGPNNEQFF. CDR3 in DNA: TGTGCCAGTAGTATAGATCGGCTCGACAGGGCAGGGCCAAACAATGAGCAGTTCTTC.

This clone was found a few times. Other DNA sequences from this sample encode an identical CDR3 as well. The rearrangement links TRBV7-6 to TRBJ2-2; 7 bases align to TRBD1. The CDR3 consists of 15 residues. The germline V gene has CDR1 SGHVS and CDR2 FNYEAQ. J gave up 6 bases and V 3 bases, and 7 bases lay outside the gene matches. CDR3 in amino acids: CASSFPGGRAGELFF. The CDR3 DNA reads as TGTGCCAGCAGCTTTCCAGGGGGTCGGGCCGGGGAGCTGTTTTTT.

The chain recombines TRBV5-4 with TRBJ1-5; D unresolved. Germline V gene data show CDR1 as SGHNT and CDR2 as YYREEE (reference sequence). This CDR3 is 15 amino acids long. Between the trimmed V and J ends, which lost 1 base and 0 bases, there was a span of 8 bases. The CDR3 protein is CASSLPADSNQPQHF. The CDR3 DNA reads TGTGCCAGCAGCTTGCCGGCAGATAGCAATCAGCCCCAGCATTTT.

This chain uses TRBV5-1 with TRBJ1-5; D is perhaps TRBD1 (5 bases). This CDR3 comprises 14 residues. Germline CDR1 and CDR2: SGHRS and YFSETQ. Trimming pared 2 bases from V and 7 bases from J, leaving 13 bases between. CDR3 nucleotide sequence: TGCGCCAGCAGCTTTGACAGTTTGGAGCAGCCCCAGCATTTT. Its translation is CASSFDSLEQPQHF.

This chain connects TRBV30 to TRBJ1-6; D is possibly TRBD1 (6 bases). Trimming removed 0 bases at V and 10 bases at J, with 13 bases between. Germline-derived CDR1 and CDR2 are GTSNPN and SVGIG (reference sequence). This CDR3 is built from 14 residues. CDR3 in DNA: TGTGCCTGGAGTGTACGGGGGCTAGAATCACCCCTCCACTTT. It specifies CAWSVRGLESPLHF.

The CDR3 nucleotides read TGTGCCATCAGTGAGTTAAGACTAGCGGGGGATACGGAGCAGTTCTTC. This gives the protein CAISELRLAGDTEQFF. The chain employs TRBV10-3 and TRBJ2-1; 12 nucleotides line up with TRBD2. Germline V lookup: CDR1 ENHRY, CDR2 SYGVKD. The V and J ends lost 1 base and 10 bases, in that order; junction bases with no gene match: 8. This CDR3 region has 16 residues.

The chain carries TRBV27 and TRBJ1-5; no clear D gene. Trimming cost V 3 bases and J 4 bases, with 7 bases left between them. CDR3 length: 13 residues. Germline-derived CDR1 and CDR2 are MNHEY and SMNVEV (reference sequence). Here the CDR3 reads CASSLDVNQPQHF. The DNA of the CDR3 is TGTGCCAGCAGTTTGGACGTAAATCAGCCCCAGCATTTT.

The chain links TRBV11-3 to TRBJ2-4; the D is unclear. This CDR3 is 14 amino acids long. Germline CDR1 and CDR2: SGHNT and YENEEA. Trimming shortened V by 5 bases and J by 7 bases, and 15 bases separated the two germline ends. As DNA, the CDR3 is TGTGCCAGCAGCCCAGACTTAGCTCGGAACATTCAGTACTTC. Protein product: CASSPDLARNIQYF. Complete variable domain (other parts from reference TRBV11-3 and TRBJ2-4): EAGVVQSPRYKIIEKKQPVAFWCNPISGHNTLYWYLQNLGQGPELLIRYENEEAVDDSQLPKDRFSAERLKGVDSTLKIQPAELGDSAVYLCASSPDLARNIQYFGAGTRLSVL.

This CDR3 is CASSQSGTGAYEQYF. As DNA, the CDR3 is TGTGCCAGCAGCCAAAGTGGGACAGGGGCCTACGAGCAGTACTTC. This chain uses TRBV4-2 with TRBJ2-7, with 10 nucleotides matching TRBD1. Germline V gene lookup returns CDR1 LGHNA and CDR2 YNFKEQ. The CDR3 has 15 amino acids. The V gene end was trimmed by 2 bases and the J gene end by 2 bases; junction bases not matched to a gene: 3.

This clone was counted a few times. Here the CDR3 DNA reads TGCGCCAGCAGCCCTGTCAGGGGATTTGGAAACACCATATATTTT. This gives the protein CASSPVRGFGNTIYF. The chain uses TRBV4-1 and TRBJ1-3, with D tentatively TRBD1 (6 bases). The CDR3 runs 15 residues. Trimming removed 4 bases from V and 3 bases from J, with 13 bases in between. The germline CDR1 and CDR2 sequences are MGHRA and YSYEKL.